This is a list of T cell receptor beta chains from one sample in a study of tumor-infiltrating lymphocytes in primary liver carcinoma. Each CDR3 protein gets one entry after TCRdb re-called the multiplex PCR reads with MiXCR. The repertoire holds approximately 64,000 distinct CDR3 sequences, with about three quarters as singletons. Sequenced sample: liver tumor tissue from sampling region 4. Source of these receptors: a man aged 35-49 years with primary liver carcinoma and hepatitis B virus infection. Each CDR3 is given with its conserved first and last residue. D genes are given only for firm matches. A clone size is listed for some rows: how often the clone was seen (once, few, many), or a class if it is expanded.

>15|many|TRBV11-2|TRBJ2-7|NA
CASSLGLGRSYEQYF
TGTGCCAGCAGCTTAGGATTAGGACGGTCTTACGAGCAGTACTTC
>16|NA|TRBV7-8|TRBJ2-3|TRBD2
CASNLQTSGSPDTQYF
TGTGCCAGCAACTTACAAACTAGCGGGAGCCCAGATACGCAGTATTTT
>16|NA|TRBV11-2|TRBJ2-2|NA
CANSLVLVPNTGELFF
TGTGCCAACAGCCTAGTGCTGGTACCGAACACCGGGGAGCTGTTTTTT
>15|few|TRBV29-1|TRBJ1-1|NA
CSVAPGWAMNTEVFF
TGCAGCGTTGCCCCTGGTTGGGCAATGAACACTGAAGTTTTCTTT
>15|once|TRBV12-3/TRBV12-4|TRBJ2-3|TRBD2
CASSVGTSGLGTQYF
TGTGCTAGCAGTGTCGGGACTAGCGGGTTGGGTACGCAGTATTTT
>18|many|TRBV4-2|TRBJ2-1|TRBD1
CASSQDWRTGRAYNEQFF
TGTGCCAGCAGCCAAGATTGGAGGACAGGCAGAGCCTACAATGAGCAGTTCTTC
>12|NA|TRBV11-1|TRBJ2-1|NA
CTSSEVVGMQFF
TGTACCAGCAGCGAGGTAGTGGGTATGCAATTCTTC
>19|medium-sized|TRBV11-1|TRBJ2-1|NA
CASSTGGTVKSPIWNEQFF
TGTGCCAGCAGCACAGGCGGGACTGTCAAATCTCCTATCTGGAATGAGCAGTTCTTC
>15|NA|TRBV10-3|TRBJ1-1|NA
CAISGSRDLNTEAFF
TGTGCCATCAGTGGGTCTCGGGATCTGAATACTGAAGCTTTCTTT
>14|NA|TRBV7-9|TRBJ2-7|NA
CTSSLGGETYEQYF
TGCACCAGCAGCTTAGGGGGGGAAACCTACGAGCAGTATTTC
>12|NA|TRBV29-1|TRBJ2-1|NA
CSARQGGNEQFF
TGCAGCGCTAGGCAGGGGGGAAATGAGCAATTCTTC
>15|NA|TRBV14|TRBJ1-3|NA
CASTHWGSSGNTIYF
TGCGCCAGCACCCACTGGGGGAGCTCTGGAAACACCATATATTTT
>18|NA|TRBV30|TRBJ1-2|TRBD1
CAWRTLGKGGIAGYGYTF
TGTGCCTGGAGGACCCTCGGGAAAGGGGGCATCGCAGGGTATGGCTACACCTTC
>16|NA|TRBV11-2|TRBJ1-1|NA
CASSIAYMGTGTEAFF
TGTGCCAGCAGCATAGCCTACATGGGGACGGGAACTGAGGCTTTCTTT
>11|NA|TRBV29-1|TRBJ1-2|NA
CTVVQGNDYTF
TGCACCGTTGTCCAAGGGAATGACTACACCTTC
>14|NA|TRBV6-6|TRBJ1-5|NA
CASSFRAYGQPQHF
TGTGCCAGTAGTTTCAGGGCGTATGGTCAGCCCCAGCATTTT
>14|NA|TRBV4-1|TRBJ2-2|NA
CASGPSVNTGELFF
TGCGCCAGCGGTCCTAGCGTAAACACCGGGGAACTGTTTTTT
>15|NA|TRBV29-1|TRBJ2-7|NA
CSVRPSRVESNEQYF
TGCAGCGTACGCCCTTCCAGGGTCGAGTCCAACGAGCAGTACTTC
>13|many|TRBV19|TRBJ1-2|TRBD1
CASSLMTGVGYTF
TGTGCCAGTAGTCTGATGACAGGGGTAGGCTACACCTTC
>16|NA|TRBV19|TRBJ2-2|TRBD2
CDSRGGLAAVTGELFF
TGTGACAGTAGGGGTGGACTAGCGGCCGTTACCGGGGAGCTGTTTTTT
>17|NA|TRBV11-1|TRBJ2-4|TRBD2
CASSFLGTSGTKNIQYF
TGTGCCAGCAGCTTTCTCGGGACTAGCGGGACTAAAAACATTCAGTACTTT
>16|NA|TRBV7-9|TRBJ1-2|NA
CASSPDGRLSQYGYTF
TGTGCCAGCAGCCCCGATGGCAGACTCTCCCAGTATGGCTACACCTTC
>19|NA|TRBV11-1|TRBJ2-3|NA
CASSSGGSSVGAHTDTRYF
TGTGCCAGCAGCTCTGGGGGAAGCTCTGTTGGAGCCCACACAGATACGCGGTATTTT
>14|NA|TRBV4-2|TRBJ2-1|NA
CVSSLGHSDNEQLF
TGTGTCAGCAGCCTAGGGCACAGCGATAATGAGCAGTTATTC
>16|NA|TRBV6-6|TRBJ2-3|NA
CASSPTAGGVTNTQYF
TGTGCCAGCAGTCCCACCGCGGGTGGAGTCACGAATACGCAGTATTTT
>17|NA|TRBV30|TRBJ2-2|TRBD2
CAWGVRASGPNTGELFF
TGTGCCTGGGGTGTACGGGCTAGCGGTCCGAACACCGGGGAGCTGTTTTTT
>15|NA|TRBV6-1|TRBJ2-5|TRBD1
CASSVTGTGEENQYF
TGTGCCAGCAGTGTAACCGGGACAGGGGAAGAGAACCAGTATTTC
>14|NA|TRBV6-6|TRBJ1-1|TRBD1
CASKQTGSRIEAFF
TGTGCCAGCAAGCAGACAGGGTCGAGAATTGAAGCTTTCTTT
>14|once|TRBV28|TRBJ2-7|TRBD1
CASIPTGGPYELYF
TGTGCCAGCATTCCGACAGGGGGACCCTACGAGCTGTACTTC
>17|NA|TRBV5-6|TRBJ2-6|NA
CASSLNLDPAGVNVLTF
TGTGCCAGCAGCTTGAATTTGGACCCCGCTGGGGTCAACGTCCTGACTTTC
>13|few|TRBV7-9|TRBJ1-1|TRBD1
CSSSLTGGTEAFF
TGTTCCAGCAGCCTGACAGGGGGCACTGAAGCTTTCTTT
>17|NA|TRBV6-5|TRBJ2-7|TRBD2
CASRTLTSGRSTYEQYF
TGTGCCAGCAGGACATTAACTAGCGGGAGATCAACCTACGAGCAGTACTTC
>16|NA|TRBV11-2|TRBJ2-1|TRBD2
CASTLELLAEMNEQSF
TGTGCCAGCACCTTAGAGCTCCTAGCGGAAATGAATGAGCAGTCCTTC